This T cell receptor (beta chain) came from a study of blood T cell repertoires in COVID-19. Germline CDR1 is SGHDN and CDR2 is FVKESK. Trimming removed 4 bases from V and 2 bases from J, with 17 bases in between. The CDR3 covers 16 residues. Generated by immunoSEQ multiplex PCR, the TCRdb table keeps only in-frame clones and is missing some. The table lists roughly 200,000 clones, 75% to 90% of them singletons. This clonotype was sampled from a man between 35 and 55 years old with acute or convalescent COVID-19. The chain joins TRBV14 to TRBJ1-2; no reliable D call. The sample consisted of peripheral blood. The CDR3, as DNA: TGTGCCAGCAGCCCGATCGACACCCATTTCAACTATGGCTACACCTTC. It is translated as CASSPIDTHFNYGYTF.